The 11 T cell receptor beta chains below were found in one sample sequenced in a study of T cell responses to AZD1222 COVID-19 vaccine. Sequenced by immunoSEQ multiplex PCR; TCRdb stores in-frame clones only, minus some. This table holds about 130,000 clones, approximately 80% found once. Source: peripheral blood, taken on day 0 of AZD1222 vaccination. The receptors come from an adult in good health.

The chain carries TRBV6-1 and TRBJ1-2, with 11 bases fitting TRBD1. After removal of 2 bases from V and 5 bases from J, the junction contained 10 bases not matched to a gene. The germline V gene has CDR1 MNHNS and CDR2 SASEGT. The CDR3 has 17 residues. The CDR3 sequence is CASSEWDRGILRYGYTF. In DNA, the CDR3 is TGTGCCAGCAGTGAATGGGACAGGGGGATTTTGCGGTATGGCTACACCTTC.

This sequence joins TRBV28 and TRBJ2-7; D remains unclear. CDR3 length equals 15 residues. Looked up from germline, CDR1 is MDHEN and CDR2 is SYDVKM. V lost 2 bases, J lost 5 bases, and 16 bases lay in between. Here the CDR3 reads CASSLRRLTPDEQYF. The CDR3 nucleotides are TGTGCCAGCAGTTTAAGGCGGCTGACGCCCGACGAGCAGTACTTC.

V is TRBV5-8 and J is TRBJ2-5; the D is unclear. The CDR3 spans 11 residues. With 2 bases removed from V and 1 base from J, the gap between germline ends came to 0 bases. CDR1 and CDR2 from the germline V gene are SGHTS and YDEGEE. The CDR3 region is CASSFQETQYF. In DNA, the CDR3 is TGTGCCAGCAGCTTCCAAGAGACCCAGTACTTC.

The chain has TRBV6-4 and TRBJ1-1; D is uncertain. The CDR3 totals 11 residues. CDR1 and CDR2 from the germline V gene are MRHNA and SNTAGT. The V gene lost 11 bases and the J gene lost 13 bases, with 20 bases spanning the gap. CDR3 coding DNA: TGTGCCGCCTCGGGCGGCGGAGGGCTTTTCTTT. This gives the protein CAASGGGGLFF.

The chain joins TRBV5-5 to TRBJ1-5; TRBD1 might be the D (5 bases). The V and J ends lost 2 bases and 1 base respectively, with 16 bases between them. This CDR3 is built from 17 residues. Germline-derived CDR1 and CDR2 are SGHKS and YYEKEE (reference sequence). The CDR3 reads CASSLIQTDLSNQPQHF. The CDR3 region has the DNA TGTGCCAGCAGCTTAATCCAGACAGACCTCAGCAATCAGCCCCAGCATTTT.

This chain connects TRBV11-2 to TRBJ2-2; D is unresolved. Trimming took off 1 base at V and 5 bases at J, with 2 bases between the two ends. The CDR3 sequence is 12 residues long. Looked up from germline, CDR1 is SGHAT and CDR2 is FQNNGV. CDR3 in amino acids: CASSLGTGELFF. The DNA for the CDR3 is TGTGCCAGCAGCTTAGGAACCGGGGAGCTGTTTTTT. Full variable domain (missing parts from reference TRBV11-2 and TRBJ2-2): EAGVAQSPRYKIIEKRQSVAFWCNPISGHATLYWYQQILGQGPKLLIQFQNNGVVDDSQLPKDRFSAERLKGVDSTLKIQPAKLEDSAVYLCASSLGTGELFFGEGSRLTVL.

The V and J genes are TRBV28 and TRBJ1-1, with D possibly TRBD1 on 6 matching bases. CDR3 length equals 15 residues. V was trimmed by 2 bases and J by 10 bases, leaving 20 bases between them. Per germline, CDR1 MDHEN and CDR2 SYDVKM. The CDR3: CASSLPSALQGVAFF. The CDR3 coding sequence is TGTGCCAGCAGTTTACCCTCCGCCCTACAGGGTGTAGCTTTCTTT.

This chain connects TRBV5-4 to TRBJ1-2; 11 nucleotides align to TRBD1. With 4 bases clipped from V and 6 bases from J, the junction kept 8 bases outside the gene matches. This CDR3 spans 15 amino acids. The germline CDR1 and CDR2 sequences are SGHNT and YYREEE (reference sequence). CDR3 residues: CASSAGEDRGHGYTF. For the CDR3, the DNA is TGTGCCAGCAGCGCCGGGGAGGACAGGGGGCATGGCTACACCTTC.

The chain is built from TRBV4-1 and TRBJ2-2; 9 bases map to TRBD2. The CDR3 is made up of 17 amino acids. The V gene end was trimmed by 1 base and the J gene end by 3 bases; junction bases not matched to a gene: 6. Looked up from germline, CDR1 is MGHRA and CDR2 is YSYEKL. The CDR3 nucleotides are TGCGCCAGCAGCCAAGTTCCCAGCGGGGGGTACACCGGGGAGCTGTTTTTT. Its translation is CASSQVPSGGYTGELFF.

This chain connects TRBV28 to TRBJ1-1, with D perhaps matching TRBD1 (6 bases). Trimming took 4 bases from V and 2 from J, leaving 11 bases between them. This CDR3 has 14 amino acids. Germline V CDR1 and CDR2: MDHEN, SYDVKM. This chain's CDR3 is CASSSPQGNTEAFF. CDR3 bases: TGTGCCAGCAGTTCCCCACAGGGTAACACTGAAGCTTTCTTT.

The CDR3 is CASSLGLNSPLHF. The CDR3 nucleotides read TGTGCCAGCAGCTTAGGGTTGAATTCACCCCTCCACTTT. The chain carries TRBV7-2 and TRBJ1-6; D gene uncertain. This CDR3 spans 13 amino acids. Germline CDR1 is SGHTA and CDR2 is FQGNSA. Trimming took 1 base from V and 7 from J, leaving 5 bases between them.